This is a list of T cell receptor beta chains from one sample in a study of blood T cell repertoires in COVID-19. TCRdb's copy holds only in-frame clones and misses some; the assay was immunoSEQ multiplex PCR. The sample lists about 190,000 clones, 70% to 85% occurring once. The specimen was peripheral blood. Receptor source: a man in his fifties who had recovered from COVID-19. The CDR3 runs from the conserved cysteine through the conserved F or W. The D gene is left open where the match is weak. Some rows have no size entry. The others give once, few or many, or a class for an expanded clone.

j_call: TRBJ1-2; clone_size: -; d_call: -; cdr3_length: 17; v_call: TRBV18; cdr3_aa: CASSLTGSPYTNYGYTF; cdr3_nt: TGTGCCAGCTCACTAACGGGTTCACCGTACACTAACTATGGCTACACCTTC
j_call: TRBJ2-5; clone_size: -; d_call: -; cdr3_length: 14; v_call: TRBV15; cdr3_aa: CATSGGLHQETQYF; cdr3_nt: TGTGCCACCAGCGGAGGACTGCACCAAGAGACCCAGTACTTC
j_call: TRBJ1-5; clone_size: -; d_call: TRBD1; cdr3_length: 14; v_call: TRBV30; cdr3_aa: CAWRGPGQGLPQHF; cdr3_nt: TGTGCCTGGAGGGGCCCGGGACAGGGCTTGCCCCAGCATTTT
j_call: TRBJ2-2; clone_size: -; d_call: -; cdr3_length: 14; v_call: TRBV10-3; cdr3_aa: CAIRGAGNTGELFF; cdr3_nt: TGTGCCATCCGGGGGGCAGGTAACACCGGGGAGCTGTTTTTT
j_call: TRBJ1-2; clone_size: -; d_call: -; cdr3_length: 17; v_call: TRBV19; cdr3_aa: CASSSSVAFQHLYGYTF; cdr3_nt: TGTGCCAGTAGTTCCTCGGTAGCCTTCCAACACTTATATGGCTACACCTTC
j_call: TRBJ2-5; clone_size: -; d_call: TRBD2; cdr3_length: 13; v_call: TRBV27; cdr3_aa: CANSSGQQETQYF; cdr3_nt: TGTGCCAATAGTAGCGGGCAGCAAGAGACCCAGTACTTC
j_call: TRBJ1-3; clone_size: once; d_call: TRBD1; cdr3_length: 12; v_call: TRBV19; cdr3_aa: CASSMGQNTIYF; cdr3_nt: TGTGCCAGTAGTATGGGACAGAACACCATATATTTT
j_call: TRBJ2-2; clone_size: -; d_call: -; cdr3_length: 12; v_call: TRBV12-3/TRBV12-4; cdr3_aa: CAAEENTGELFF; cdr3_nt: TGTGCCGCGGAGGAGAACACCGGGGAGCTGTTTTTT
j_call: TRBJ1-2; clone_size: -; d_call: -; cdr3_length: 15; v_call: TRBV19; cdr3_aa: CASSTVTQGPYGYTF; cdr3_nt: TGTGCCAGTAGCACAGTGACACAGGGACCCTATGGCTACACCTTC
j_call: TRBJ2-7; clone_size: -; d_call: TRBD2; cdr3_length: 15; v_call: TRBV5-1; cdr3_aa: CASSLDPGLAYEQYF; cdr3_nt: TGCGCCAGCAGCTTAGACCCGGGACTAGCCTACGAGCAGTACTTC